This T cell receptor (beta chain) was captured by sequencing in a study of T cell responses to AZD1222 COVID-19 vaccine. Study-level findings and limits: Repertoires in all cases were sampled only once the peak T cell response had passed. Nearly half of unique spike-specific TCRs reportedly avoided B.1.351 and B.1.1.7 mutated regions. An increase in Spike-specific TCR breadth and depth was observed after two AZD1222 doses.

This clone occurred many times. What it recognizes is unknown. V was clipped by 3 bases and J by 2 bases; unmatched bases: 3. The germline CDR1 and CDR2 sequences are SGHRS and YFSETQ. The CDR3 totals 14 residues. Assay used: immunoSEQ multiplex PCR; TCRdb lists only in-frame clones, some missing. In the table there are more than 95,000 clones, around 88% of which are singletons. The sequenced sample was peripheral blood, obtained on day 0 of AZD1222 vaccination. This rearrangement joins TRBV5-1 to TRBJ1-2, with 8 bases aligning to TRBD1. This TCR came from an adult in good health. CDR3 protein: CASSSTGVNYGYTF. In DNA, the CDR3 is TGCGCCAGCAGCTCGACAGGGGTGAACTATGGCTACACCTTC.